This T cell receptor beta chain came from a study of T cell responses to AZD1222 COVID-19 vaccine. Here immunoSEQ multiplex PCR was the method, and the copy in TCRdb shows in-frame clones only, minus some. Of over 150,000 clones listed, about 85% are singletons. The V gene's germline CDR1 is SGHDT and CDR2 YYEEEE. The CDR3 sequence is 14 residues long. The germline V and J ends were trimmed by 5 bases and 1 base, with 10 bases remaining between them. This receptor was obtained from an adult in good health. Source: peripheral blood, taken on day 0 of AZD1222 vaccination. The gene calls are TRBV5-6 and TRBJ1-5; D remains ambiguous. CDR3 coding DNA: TGTGCCAGCAGACTCTTTGGGAGCAATCAGCCCCAGCATTTT. As protein: CASRLFGSNQPQHF.